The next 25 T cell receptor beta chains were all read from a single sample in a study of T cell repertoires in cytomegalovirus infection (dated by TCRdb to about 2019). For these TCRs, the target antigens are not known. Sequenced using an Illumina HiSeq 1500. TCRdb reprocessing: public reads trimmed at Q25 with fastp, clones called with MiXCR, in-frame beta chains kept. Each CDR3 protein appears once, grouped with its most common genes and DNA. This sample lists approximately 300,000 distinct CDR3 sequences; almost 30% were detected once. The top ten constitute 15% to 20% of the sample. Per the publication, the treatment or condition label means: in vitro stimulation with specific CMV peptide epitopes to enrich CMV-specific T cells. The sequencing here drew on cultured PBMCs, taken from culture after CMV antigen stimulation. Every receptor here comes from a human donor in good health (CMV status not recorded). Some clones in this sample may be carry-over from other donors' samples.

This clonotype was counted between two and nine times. The CDR3: CASMLDGGRTDTQYF. The CDR3 DNA follows: TGTGCCAGCATGCTGGACGGTGGGCGGACAGATACGCAGTATTTT. The chain combines TRBV6-1 with TRBJ2-3; no definite D call. The germline V gene encodes CDR1 MNHNS and CDR2 SASEGT. The CDR3 spans 15 residues. With 7 bases removed from V and 3 bases from J, the gap between germline ends came to 17 bases.

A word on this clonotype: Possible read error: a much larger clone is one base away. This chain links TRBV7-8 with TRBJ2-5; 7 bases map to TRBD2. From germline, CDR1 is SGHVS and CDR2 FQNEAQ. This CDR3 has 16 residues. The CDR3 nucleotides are TGTGCCAGCAGCTTAGTCCCGGGAGAGCGGGGAGAGGCCCAGTACTTC. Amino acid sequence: CASSLVPGERGEAQYF.

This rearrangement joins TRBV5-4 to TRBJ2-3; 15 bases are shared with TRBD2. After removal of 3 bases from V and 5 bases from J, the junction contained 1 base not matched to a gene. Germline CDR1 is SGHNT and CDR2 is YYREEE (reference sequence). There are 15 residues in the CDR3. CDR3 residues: CASSWTSGGGDTQYF. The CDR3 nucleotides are TGTGCCAGCAGCTGGACTAGCGGGGGGGGAGATACGCAGTATTTT.

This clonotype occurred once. CDR3 region: CASSYEGRFYGYTF. The CDR3 DNA reads TGTGCCAGCAGTTACGAAGGGAGATTTTATGGCTACACCTTC. The chain is built from TRBV6-5 and TRBJ1-2, with D unclear. The CDR3 loop spans 14 amino acids. The V and J ends lost 2 bases and 5 bases respectively, with 12 bases between them. The germline V gene has CDR1 MNHEY and CDR2 SVGAGI.

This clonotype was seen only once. The CDR3 bases are TGTGCCAGCAGCGACAGGGCGGGGAACGAGCAGTACTTC. The encoded protein is CASSDRAGNEQYF. V and J are TRBV6-5 and TRBJ2-7; weak D call: TRBD1 (7 bases). V lost 6 bases to trimming and J lost 5 bases, with 14 bases between them. Germline V gene sequence: CDR1 MNHEY, CDR2 SVGAGI. The CDR3 extends over 13 amino acids.

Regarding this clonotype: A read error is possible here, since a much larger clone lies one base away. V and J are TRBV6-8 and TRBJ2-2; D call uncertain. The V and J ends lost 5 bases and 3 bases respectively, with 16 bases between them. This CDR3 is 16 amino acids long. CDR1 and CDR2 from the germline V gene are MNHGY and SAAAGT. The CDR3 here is CASSAVRSPDTGELFF. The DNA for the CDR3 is TGTGCCAGCAGTGCGGTCAGGTCCCCTGACACCGGGGAGCTGTTTTTT.

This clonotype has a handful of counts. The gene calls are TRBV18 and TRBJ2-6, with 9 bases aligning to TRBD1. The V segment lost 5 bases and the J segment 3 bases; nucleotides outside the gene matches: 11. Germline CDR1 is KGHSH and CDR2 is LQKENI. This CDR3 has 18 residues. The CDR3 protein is CASSASPGQGRGANVLTF. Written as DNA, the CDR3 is TGTGCCAGCTCAGCCAGCCCGGGACAGGGTCGTGGGGCCAACGTCCTGACTTTC.

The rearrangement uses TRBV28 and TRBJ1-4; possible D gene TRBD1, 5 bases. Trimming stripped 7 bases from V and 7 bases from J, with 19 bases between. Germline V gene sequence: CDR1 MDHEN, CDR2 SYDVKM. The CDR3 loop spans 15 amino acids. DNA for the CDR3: TGTGCCAGCAATGGAGTTTTATACGGGGGTGAAAAACTGTTTTTT. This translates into CASNGVLYGGEKLFF.

The CDR3 coding sequence is TGTGCCAGCAGTTCCCGGACAGATCCGTCGACTGAAGCTTTCTTT. Translation gives CASSSRTDPSTEAFF. The chain couples TRBV27 to TRBJ1-1; a weak D match, TRBD1 (6 bases). V shed 4 bases and J shed 5 bases, with 17 bases lying between them. Germline assignment: CDR1 MNHEY and CDR2 SMNVEV (reference sequence). CDR3 size: 15 residues.

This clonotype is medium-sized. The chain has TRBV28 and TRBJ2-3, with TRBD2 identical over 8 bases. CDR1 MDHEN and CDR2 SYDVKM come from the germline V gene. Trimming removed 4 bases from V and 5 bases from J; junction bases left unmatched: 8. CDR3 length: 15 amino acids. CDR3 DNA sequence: TGTGCCAGCAGTTCCTCCCAGCGGGAGAGAGATACGCAGTATTTT. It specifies CASSSSQRERDTQYF.

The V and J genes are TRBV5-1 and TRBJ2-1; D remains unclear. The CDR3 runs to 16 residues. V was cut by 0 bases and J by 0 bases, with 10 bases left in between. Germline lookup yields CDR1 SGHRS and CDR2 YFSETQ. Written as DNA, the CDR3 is TGCGCCAGCAGCTTGGGACTGGGCGGCTCCTACAATGAGCAGTTCTTC. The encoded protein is CASSLGLGGSYNEQFF.

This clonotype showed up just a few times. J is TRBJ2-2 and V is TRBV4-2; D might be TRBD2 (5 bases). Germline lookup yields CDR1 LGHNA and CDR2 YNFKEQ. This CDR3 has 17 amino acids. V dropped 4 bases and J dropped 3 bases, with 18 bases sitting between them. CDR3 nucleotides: TGTGCCAGCAGCCCAAGAGGGAAGCCTGAGGACACCGGGGAGCTGTTTTTT. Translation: CASSPRGKPEDTGELFF.

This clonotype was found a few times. The CDR3 nucleotides are TGCAGTGCTAGAGATAGTCAGGAATATTCACCCCTCCACTTT. This sequence encodes CSARDSQEYSPLHF. The chain employs TRBV20-1 and TRBJ1-6; D ambiguous. CDR3 length equals 14 residues. V gave up 0 bases and J gave up 8 bases, with 11 bases separating them. Germline V gives CDR1 DFQATT, CDR2 SNEGSKA (reference sequence).

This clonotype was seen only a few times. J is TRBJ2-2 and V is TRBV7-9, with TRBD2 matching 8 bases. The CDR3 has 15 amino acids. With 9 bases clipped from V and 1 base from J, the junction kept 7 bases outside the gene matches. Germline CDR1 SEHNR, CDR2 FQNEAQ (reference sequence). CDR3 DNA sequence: TGTGCCAGTCGCTCCGCGGGAGGGAACACCGGGGAGCTGTTTTTT. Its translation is CASRSAGGNTGELFF.

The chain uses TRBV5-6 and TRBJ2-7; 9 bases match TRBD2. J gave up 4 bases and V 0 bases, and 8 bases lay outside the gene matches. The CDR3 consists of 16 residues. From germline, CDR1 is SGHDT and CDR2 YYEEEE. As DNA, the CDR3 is TGTGCCAGCAGCTTGGTCCTTAGCGGGAGCCGGTACGAGCAGTACTTC. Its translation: CASSLVLSGSRYEQYF.

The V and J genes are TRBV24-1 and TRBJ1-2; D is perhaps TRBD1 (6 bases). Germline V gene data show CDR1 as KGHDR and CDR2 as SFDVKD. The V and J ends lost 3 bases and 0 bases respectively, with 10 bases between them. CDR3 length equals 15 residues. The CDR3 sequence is CATSDPRQANYGYTF. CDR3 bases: TGTGCCACCAGTGATCCAAGACAGGCTAACTATGGCTACACCTTC.

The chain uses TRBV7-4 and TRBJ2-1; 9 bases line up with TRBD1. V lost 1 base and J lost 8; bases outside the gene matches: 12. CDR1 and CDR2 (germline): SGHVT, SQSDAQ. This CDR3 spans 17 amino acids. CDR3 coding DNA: TGTGCCAGCAGCTTAGTGTTACGACAGGGGGAAGAGGATGAGCAGTTCTTC. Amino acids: CASSLVLRQGEEDEQFF. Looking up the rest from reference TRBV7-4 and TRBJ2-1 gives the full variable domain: GAGVSQSPRYKVAKRGRDVALRCDSISGHVTLYWYRQTLGQGSEVLTYSQSDAQRDKSGRPSGRFSAERPERSVSTLKIQRTEQGDSAVYLCASSLVLRQGEEDEQFFGPGTRLTVL.

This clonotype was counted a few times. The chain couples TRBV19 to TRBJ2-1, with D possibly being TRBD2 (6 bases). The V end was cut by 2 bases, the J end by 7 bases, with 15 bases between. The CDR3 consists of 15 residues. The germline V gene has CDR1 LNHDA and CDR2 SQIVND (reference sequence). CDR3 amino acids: CASSISRAGRNEQFF. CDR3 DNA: TGTGCCAGTAGTATAAGTAGGGCAGGGAGGAATGAGCAGTTCTTC.

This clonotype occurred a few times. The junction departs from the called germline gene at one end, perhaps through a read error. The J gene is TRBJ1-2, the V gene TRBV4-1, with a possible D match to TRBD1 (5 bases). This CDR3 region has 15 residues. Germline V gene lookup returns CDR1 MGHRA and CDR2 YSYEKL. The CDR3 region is CASSQGGEVHYGYTF. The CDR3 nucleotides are TGTGCCAGCAGCCAAGGAGGGGAGGTGCACTATGGCTACACCTTC.

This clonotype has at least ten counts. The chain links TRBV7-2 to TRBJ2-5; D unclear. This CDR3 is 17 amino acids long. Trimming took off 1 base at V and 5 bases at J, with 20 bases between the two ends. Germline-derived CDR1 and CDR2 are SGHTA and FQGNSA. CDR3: CASSLEALGRGWETQYF. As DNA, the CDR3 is TGTGCCAGCAGCTTAGAAGCCCTCGGGCGAGGCTGGGAGACCCAGTACTTC.

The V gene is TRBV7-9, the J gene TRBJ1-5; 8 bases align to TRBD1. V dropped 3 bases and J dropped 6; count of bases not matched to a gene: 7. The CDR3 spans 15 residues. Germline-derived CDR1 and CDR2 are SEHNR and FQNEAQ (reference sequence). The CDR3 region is CASSLGTGWGQPQHF. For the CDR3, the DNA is TGTGCCAGCAGCTTGGGGACAGGTTGGGGTCAGCCCCAGCATTTT.

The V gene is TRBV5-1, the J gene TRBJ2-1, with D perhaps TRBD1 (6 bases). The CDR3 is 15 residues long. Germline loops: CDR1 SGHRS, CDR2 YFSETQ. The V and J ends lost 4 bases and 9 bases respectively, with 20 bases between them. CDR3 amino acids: CASSQGHVPPIEQFF. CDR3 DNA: TGCGCCAGCAGCCAGGGACACGTACCCCCCATTGAGCAGTTCTTC.

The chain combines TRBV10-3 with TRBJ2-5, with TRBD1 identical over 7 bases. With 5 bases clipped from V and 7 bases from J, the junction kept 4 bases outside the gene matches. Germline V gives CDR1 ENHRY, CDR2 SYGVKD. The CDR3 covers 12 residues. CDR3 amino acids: CAISLGQSTQYF. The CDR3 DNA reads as TGTGCCATCAGTTTGGGACAGTCGACCCAGTACTTC.

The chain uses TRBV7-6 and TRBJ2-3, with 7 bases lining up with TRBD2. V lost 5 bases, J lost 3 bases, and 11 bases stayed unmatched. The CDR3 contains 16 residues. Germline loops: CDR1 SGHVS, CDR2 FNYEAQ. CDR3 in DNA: TGTGCCAGCAGCGTTCTCGGCGGGAGTGCGACAGATACGCAGTATTTT. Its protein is CASSVLGGSATDTQYF.

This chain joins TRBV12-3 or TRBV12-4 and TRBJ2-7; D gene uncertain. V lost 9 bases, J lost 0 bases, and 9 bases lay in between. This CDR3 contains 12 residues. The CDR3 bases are TGTGCCAGTACCGACCTCTCCTACGAGCAGTACTTC. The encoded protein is CASTDLSYEQYF.